Included here is one TCR beta chain sequence, with context. The sample originates from a study of blood T cell repertoires in COVID-19. About the study: The origin of the acute and convalescent COVID-19 samples was the United States, Italy and Spain. PBMCs, B-cell-depleted T cells, or T cells were the source of the cDNA or gDNA that made up the material.

CDR1 MNHNY and CDR2 SVGAGI come from the germline V gene (reference sequence). The CDR3 loop spans 13 amino acids. V was trimmed by 2 bases and J by 3 bases, leaving 8 bases between them. Authors' methods: Amplification of reference gene primers provided the estimated nucleated cell counts. Sequencing used immunoSEQ multiplex PCR; TCRdb keeps in-frame clones, though not all of them. That table furnishes V, J and clone size, whereas the DNA furnished D and trimming. The sample includes some 180,000 clones, roughly 91% of them seen just once. Sequenced: peripheral blood. The TCR comes from a man in his forties or fifties with active or convalescent COVID-19. V gene TRBV6-6 combines with J gene TRBJ2-7, with a possible D match to TRBD2 (6 bases). CDR3 sequence (DNA): TGTGCCAGCAGTTACCGGCGGGACTACGAGCAGTACTTC. It encodes CASSYRRDYEQYF.